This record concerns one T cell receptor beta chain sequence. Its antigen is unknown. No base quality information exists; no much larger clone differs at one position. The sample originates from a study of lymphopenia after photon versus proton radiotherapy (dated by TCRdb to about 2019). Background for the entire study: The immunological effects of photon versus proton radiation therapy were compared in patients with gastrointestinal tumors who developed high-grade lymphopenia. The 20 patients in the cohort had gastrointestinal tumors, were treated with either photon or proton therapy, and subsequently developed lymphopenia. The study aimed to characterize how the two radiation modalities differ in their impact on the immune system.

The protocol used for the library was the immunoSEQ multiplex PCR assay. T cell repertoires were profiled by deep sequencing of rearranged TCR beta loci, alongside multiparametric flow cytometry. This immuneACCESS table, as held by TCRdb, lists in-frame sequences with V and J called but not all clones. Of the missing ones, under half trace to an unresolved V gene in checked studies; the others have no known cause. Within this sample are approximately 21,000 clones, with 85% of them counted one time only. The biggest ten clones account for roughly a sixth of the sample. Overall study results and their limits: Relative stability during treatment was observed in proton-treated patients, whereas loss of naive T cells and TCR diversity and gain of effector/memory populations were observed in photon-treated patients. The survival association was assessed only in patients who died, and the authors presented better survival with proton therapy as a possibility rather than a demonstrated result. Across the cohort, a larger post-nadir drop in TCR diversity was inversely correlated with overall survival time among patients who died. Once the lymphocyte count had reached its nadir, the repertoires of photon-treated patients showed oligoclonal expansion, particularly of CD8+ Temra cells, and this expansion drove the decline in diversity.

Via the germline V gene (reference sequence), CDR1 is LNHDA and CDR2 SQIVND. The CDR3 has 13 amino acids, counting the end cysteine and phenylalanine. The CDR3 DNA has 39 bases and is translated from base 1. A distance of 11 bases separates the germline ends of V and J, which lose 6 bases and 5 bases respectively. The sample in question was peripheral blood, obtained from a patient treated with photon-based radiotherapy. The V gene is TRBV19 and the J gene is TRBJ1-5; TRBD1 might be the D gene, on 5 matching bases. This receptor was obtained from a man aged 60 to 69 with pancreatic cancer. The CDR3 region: CASSQGGHQPQHF. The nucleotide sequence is TGTGCCAGTAGCCAGGGAGGGCATCAGCCCCAGCATTTT.